Listed here are 27 T cell receptor beta chains from one sample, sequenced in a study of cytomegalovirus exposure and HLA in healthy donors. Amplification used 60 Vbeta primers and 13 Jbeta primers. Sequenced by immunoSEQ multiplex PCR; TCRdb stores in-frame clones only, minus some. The repertoire consists of some 150,000 clones, with around four fifths occurring once and the leading ten covering about 2.5%. Sequencing was done on a sample of PBMCs. These receptors originate from a boy between 2 and 10 years old in good health and CMV-seronegative.

The genes are TRBV7-2 and TRBJ1-6, with TRBD1 identical over 7 bases. Trimming took 3 bases from V and 10 from J; bases not matched to a gene: 12. The CDR3 covers 16 residues. Germline CDR1 is SGHTA and CDR2 is FQGNSA. Here the CDR3 reads CASSFPDRDPRSPLHF. DNA for the CDR3: TGTGCCAGCAGCTTTCCAGACAGGGACCCTAGGTCACCCCTCCACTTT.

The genes are TRBV6-5 and TRBJ1-1, with 8 bases fitting TRBD1. Germline-derived CDR1 and CDR2 are MNHEY and SVGAGI. The ends lost 2 bases at V and 7 bases at J; junction bases unmatched: 12. The CDR3 has 16 amino acids. The CDR3 spells CASSYHRGTGRDEAFF. CDR3 in DNA: TGTGCCAGCAGTTACCACCGAGGGACAGGCCGAGATGAAGCTTTCTTT.

The chain is built from TRBV7-2 and TRBJ1-5, with D perhaps TRBD1 (5 bases). The germline CDR1 and CDR2 sequences are SGHTA and FQGNSA. V dropped 1 base and J dropped 7 bases, with 5 bases sitting between them. The CDR3 totals 12 residues. The CDR3 nucleotides are TGTGCCAGCAGCTTAGGGGGCCAGCCCCAGCATTTT. It specifies CASSLGGQPQHF.

The V and J genes are TRBV5-1 and TRBJ2-7; D may be TRBD1 (5 bases). V was clipped by 7 bases and J by 2 bases, with 22 bases between them. The CDR3 covers 16 residues. The V gene's germline CDR1 is SGHRS and CDR2 YFSETQ. CDR3 region: CASRIGVTGLAYEQYF. DNA for the CDR3: TGCGCCAGCCGTATCGGAGTCACAGGCCTTGCCTACGAGCAGTACTTC.

The chain uses TRBV28 and TRBJ2-5, with D hard to call. The last part of the DNA fits TRBJ2-7 better; the J call may be wrong. The CDR3 contains 14 residues. Germline assignment: CDR1 MDHEN and CDR2 SYDVKM. The CDR3 loop reads CASSTPEIISEQYF. The DNA of the CDR3 is TGTGCCAGCAGTACCCCGGAGATTATTAGCGAGCAGTACTTC.

The rearrangement joins TRBV9 to TRBJ2-3; D call uncertain. Between the trimmed V and J ends, which lost 0 bases and 2 bases, there was a span of 4 bases. Germline V lookup: CDR1 SGDLS, CDR2 YYNGEE. The CDR3 has 13 residues. The CDR3: CASSVVATDTQYF. CDR3 in DNA: TGTGCCAGCAGCGTAGTGGCCACAGATACGCAGTATTTT.

This clone was detected once. CDR3 in DNA: TGTGCCAGTAGTACTTATACTATGGGACACATGAACACTGAAGCTTTCTTT. This translates into CASSTYTMGHMNTEAFF. The V gene is TRBV19, the J gene TRBJ1-1, with TRBD1 as a possible D gene (6 bases). The CDR3 sequence is 17 residues long. Germline V lookup: CDR1 LNHDA, CDR2 SQIVND (reference sequence). V lost 4 bases and J lost 0, with 18 bases in between. Full variable domain (missing parts from reference TRBV19 and TRBJ1-1): DGGITQSPKYLFRKEGQNVTLSCEQNLNHDAMYWYRQDPGQGLRLIYYSQIVNDFQKGDIAEGYSVSREKKESFPLTVTSAQKNPTAFYLCASSTYTMGHMNTEAFFGQGTRLTVV.

A remark on this clone: One junction end disagrees with the germline gene, perhaps due to a read error. CDR3 residues: CASSSRQGSLRGNTF. In DNA form, the CDR3 reads TGTGCCAGCAGCTCCCGACAGGGTAGTCTTCGTGGCAACACCTTC. The chain is built from TRBV5-4 and TRBJ1-2, with 7 bases lining up with TRBD1. CDR3 length: 15 amino acids. CDR1 is SGHNT and CDR2 is YYREEE in the germline V gene (reference sequence).

As regards this clone: At the DNA level, this CDR3 is encoded by other sequences in the same sample as well. In nucleotides, the CDR3 is TGTGCCAGCAGCTTGGCACAGGGGGCGGACTATGGCTACACCTTC. This gives the protein CASSLAQGADYGYTF. The gene calls are TRBV7-9 and TRBJ1-2; TRBD1 aligns across 9 bases. The CDR3 covers 15 residues. The V gene end was trimmed by 3 bases and the J gene end by 3 bases; junction bases not matched to a gene: 5. Germline V gene sequence: CDR1 SEHNR, CDR2 FQNEAQ (reference sequence).

This rearrangement joins TRBV5-5 to TRBJ2-3, with TRBD1 matching over 10 bases. In germline, CDR1 is SGHKS, CDR2 YYEKEE (reference sequence). The trim removed 0 bases at V and 11 bases at J, leaving 18 bases unmatched. This CDR3 is 18 amino acids long. The CDR3 DNA reads as TGTGCCAGCAGCTTGGGAATTATCCCGGGACAGGGGAAGCCGAGGCAGTATTTT. Residues: CASSLGIIPGQGKPRQYF.

The rearrangement links TRBV7-9 to TRBJ2-7; 9 bases match TRBD1. Per germline, CDR1 SEHNR and CDR2 FQNEAQ (reference sequence). The CDR3 has 15 residues. Trimming removed 4 bases from V and 2 bases from J; junction bases left unmatched: 6. The CDR3 loop reads CASSSGQGHPYEQYF. CDR3 DNA sequence: TGTGCCAGCAGCTCGGGACAGGGCCACCCCTACGAGCAGTACTTC. Based on the CDR3 plus reference TRBV7-9 and TRBJ2-7, the full variable domain is DTGVSQNPRHKITKRGQNVTFRCDPISEHNRLYWYRQTLGQGPEFLTYFQNEAQLEKSRLLSDRFSAERPKGSFSTLEIQRTEQGDSAMYLCASSSGQGHPYEQYFGPGTRLTVT.

V usage is TRBV5-6 and J usage is TRBJ2-1, with D tentatively TRBD2 (5 bases). In germline, CDR1 is SGHDT, CDR2 YYEEEE. The CDR3 has 16 residues. Trimming removed 0 bases from V and 3 bases from J, with 13 bases in between. This chain's CDR3 is CASSLEPGKSYNEQFF. CDR3 DNA: TGTGCCAGCAGCTTGGAACCGGGGAAGAGCTACAATGAGCAGTTCTTC.

This chain uses TRBV6-4 with TRBJ2-3, with D possibly being TRBD1 (5 bases). V lost 6 bases and J 5 bases, leaving 15 bases between the germline ends. The CDR3 consists of 14 residues. Per the germline V gene, CDR1 is MRHNA and CDR2 is SNTAGT. The CDR3 is CASSQGDSVDTQYF. In nucleotides, the CDR3 is TGTGCCAGCAGCCAGGGCGATTCGGTAGATACGCAGTATTTT.

On this clone itself: Other DNA sequences of this sample code for an identical CDR3. The V and J genes are TRBV6-5 and TRBJ1-1; no firm D call. V lost 0 bases to trimming and J lost 4 bases, with 3 bases between them. The germline gives CDR1 MNHEY, CDR2 SVGAGI. This CDR3 is 12 amino acids long. The CDR3 sequence: CASSYSRTEAFF. CDR3 coding DNA: TGTGCCAGCAGTTACTCCCGCACTGAAGCTTTCTTT.

V gene TRBV2 combines with J gene TRBJ2-7, with D unresolved. Trimming took off 4 bases at V and 2 bases at J, with 9 bases between the two ends. The CDR3 consists of 13 residues. Germline V gene data show CDR1 as SNHLY and CDR2 as FYNNEI. CDR3 protein: CASSARRAYEQYF. The CDR3 nucleotides are TGTGCCAGCAGTGCCCGACGGGCCTACGAGCAGTACTTC.

The table lists this clone with a few counts. The chain employs TRBV29-1 and TRBJ2-7, with D perhaps matching TRBD2 (6 bases). The V and J ends lost 5 bases and 6 bases respectively, with 20 bases between them. Germline V gene lookup returns CDR1 SQVTM and CDR2 ANQGSEA. This CDR3 region has 14 residues. This CDR3 is CSVSAGTDLGEQYF. Written as DNA, the CDR3 is TGCAGCGTTTCCGCCGGGACTGACTTGGGCGAGCAGTACTTC.

This clone showed up just once. The chain has TRBV28 and TRBJ1-2; TRBD1 aligns across 10 bases. The CDR3 runs to 12 residues. Germline CDR1 is MDHEN and CDR2 is SYDVKM. DNA of the CDR3: TGTGCTTCGGACAGGGGGGCCTATGGCTACACCTTC. Translating gives CASDRGAYGYTF.

The chain couples TRBV19 to TRBJ2-7, with D possibly TRBD2 on 6 matching bases. The J call could be wrong; TRBJ2-5 is a better fit for the DNA end. The CDR3 has 16 amino acids. Germline V gene sequence: CDR1 LNHDA, CDR2 SQIVND (reference sequence). CDR3 amino acids: CASSALLATYQETQYF. CDR3 DNA sequence: TGTGCCAGTAGTGCCCTACTAGCAACGTACCAAGAGACCCAGTACTTC.

The chain carries TRBV6-1 and TRBJ2-1, with D unresolved. The V end lost 6 bases, the J end lost 0 bases, and 9 bases lay between the germline ends. This CDR3 comprises 14 residues. In germline, CDR1 is MNHNS, CDR2 SASEGT. This CDR3 is CASRAQSSYNEQFF. The CDR3 DNA reads as TGTGCCAGCAGAGCACAGAGCTCCTACAATGAGCAGTTCTTC.

The rearrangement joins TRBV20-1 to TRBJ2-1, with D unclear. Per germline, CDR1 DFQATT and CDR2 SNEGSKA (reference sequence). This CDR3 has 11 residues. The V gene lost 6 bases and the J gene lost 9 bases, with 12 bases spanning the gap. The CDR3 reads CSALVVGEQFF. In nucleotides, the CDR3 is TGCAGTGCCCTAGTCGTGGGTGAGCAGTTCTTC.

The chain links TRBV11-1 to TRBJ2-5; weak D call: TRBD2 (7 bases). V was clipped by 7 bases and J by 0 bases, with 18 bases between them. This CDR3 comprises 16 residues. The germline gives CDR1 SGHAT, CDR2 FQDESV (reference sequence). The CDR3 DNA follows: TGTGCCAGCACCATGGGTCGCGGGGGCCACCAAGAGACCCAGTACTTC. Translating gives CASTMGRGGHQETQYF.

The chain employs TRBV10-3 and TRBJ2-1, with 10 nucleotides matching TRBD1. Looked up from germline, CDR1 is ENHRY and CDR2 is SYGVKD. This CDR3 comprises 16 residues. V gave up 10 bases and J gave up 2 bases; unmatched junction bases: 11. The CDR3 region is CATEASGTGAYNEQFF. CDR3 nucleotide sequence: TGTGCCACCGAGGCTTCCGGGACAGGGGCCTACAATGAGCAGTTCTTC.

The chain links TRBV25-1 to TRBJ2-2; maybe TRBD2 (6 bases). CDR3 size: 15 residues. V lost 4 bases and J lost 6, with 15 bases in between. CDR1 is MGHDK and CDR2 is SYGVNS in the germline V gene. The CDR3: CASSAIDGGSGELFF. In DNA form, the CDR3 reads TGTGCCAGCAGTGCCATAGACGGGGGATCCGGGGAGCTGTTTTTT.

V and J are TRBV7-9 and TRBJ2-2; D is perhaps TRBD2 (6 bases). V was cut by 1 base and J by 4 bases, with 10 bases left in between. The germline V gene has CDR1 SEHNR and CDR2 FQNEAQ (reference sequence). The CDR3 loop spans 15 amino acids. Written as DNA, the CDR3 is TGTGCCAGCAGCTTAGGGGGGGTTGTCACCGGGGAGCTGTTTTTT. Residues: CASSLGGVVTGELFF.

Comments on this clone: One junction end disagrees with the germline gene, perhaps due to a read error. This CDR3 reads CSSSLRPVNTAFSGSPLHF. CDR3 coding DNA: TGTTCCAGCAGCTTAAGGCCGGTCAACACGGCATTTTCGGGATCACCCCTCCACTTT. The chain uses TRBV7-9 and TRBJ1-6; no clear D gene. CDR3 length equals 19 residues. Per germline, CDR1 SEHNR and CDR2 FQNEAQ (reference sequence).

This clone has just one count. The V and J genes are TRBV5-1 and TRBJ2-1; D gene unclear. Germline V gives CDR1 SGHRS, CDR2 YFSETQ. The CDR3 is 12 amino acids. V dropped 3 bases and J dropped 9 bases, with 10 bases sitting between them. Here the CDR3 reads CASSYSMREQFF. As DNA, the CDR3 is TGCGCCAGCAGCTACAGTATGCGTGAGCAGTTCTTC.

This rearrangement joins TRBV10-3 to TRBJ1-2; tentative D call: TRBD1 (5 bases). Trimming took 6 bases from V and 6 from J, leaving 8 bases between them. CDR1 is ENHRY and CDR2 is SYGVKD in the germline V gene. This CDR3 contains 11 residues. CDR3 nucleotides: TGTGCCATCAGCTTAGGGGATGGCTACACCTTC. Amino acid sequence: CAISLGDGYTF.